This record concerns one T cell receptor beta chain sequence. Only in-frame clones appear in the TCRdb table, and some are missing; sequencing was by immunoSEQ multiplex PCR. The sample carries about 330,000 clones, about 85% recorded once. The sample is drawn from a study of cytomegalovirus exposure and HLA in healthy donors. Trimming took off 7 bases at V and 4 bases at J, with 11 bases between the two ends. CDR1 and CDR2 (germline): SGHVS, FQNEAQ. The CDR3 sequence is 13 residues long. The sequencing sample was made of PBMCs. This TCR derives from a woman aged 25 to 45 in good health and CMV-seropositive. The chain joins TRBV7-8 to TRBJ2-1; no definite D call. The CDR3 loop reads CASTPPGYNEQFF. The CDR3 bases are TGTGCCAGCACCCCCCCCGGATACAATGAGCAGTTCTTC.